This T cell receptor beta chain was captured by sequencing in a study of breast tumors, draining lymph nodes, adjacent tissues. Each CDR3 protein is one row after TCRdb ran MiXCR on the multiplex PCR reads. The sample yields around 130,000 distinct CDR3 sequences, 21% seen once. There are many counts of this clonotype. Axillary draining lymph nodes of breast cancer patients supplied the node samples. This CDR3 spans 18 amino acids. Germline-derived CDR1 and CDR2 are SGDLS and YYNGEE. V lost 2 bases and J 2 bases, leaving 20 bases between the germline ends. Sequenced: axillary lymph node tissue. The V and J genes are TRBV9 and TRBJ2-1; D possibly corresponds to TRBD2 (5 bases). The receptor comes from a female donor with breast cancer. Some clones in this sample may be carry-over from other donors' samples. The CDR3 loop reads CASSVERLSLGTYNEQFF. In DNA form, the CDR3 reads TGTGCCAGCAGCGTGGAAAGACTGTCACTAGGAACCTACAATGAGCAGTTCTTC.